A single T cell receptor beta chain is shown here with its context. Its antigen is currently not known. No qualities accompany the bases; no much larger clone lies one base away. Including cysteine and phenylalanine, the CDR3 has 15 amino acids. Of the read, only the CDR3 DNA is kept; its 45 bases are in frame from base 1. Based on the germline V gene, the CDR1 and CDR2 sequences are KGHSH and LQKENI. V sheds 2 bases and J sheds 2 bases, leaving 9 bases between their ends. TCR CDR3 regions were amplified from genomic DNA by multiplex PCR using the deep immunoSEQ assay. Extracted genomic DNA from each cell subset was spread evenly across all wells of several immunoSEQ 96-well plates, with each plate serving as a replicate. For sorted subsets, each replicate PCR was loaded with roughly 0.2 ug genomic DNA, equivalent to 30,000 or so T cell genomes. The purified libraries were quantified using a Qubit 3.0 fluorometer, sized with a Bioanalyzer 2100, and then quantified again using the KAPA Library Quantification kit. Every immunoSEQ 96-well plate was sequenced on a separate single-read 150-cycle Illumina NextSeq 550 flow cell. In the paper's pipeline: Because only junctional sequences without quality scores were contained in the immunoSEQ output, filtering matching that applied to full-length reads could not be performed. Sequences were annotated with PyIR, a Python wrapper for IgBLAST v1.9, using IMGT germline references to assign V/J genes and CDR3. Reads with weak V/J assignments (E-value above 1e-6), missing CDR3, stop codons, out-of-frame junctions, or ambiguous translated residues were removed. V3J clonotypes were defined as sequences sharing an identical inferred V gene, J gene, and CDR3 amino acid sequence. The percentage overlap between two repertoires was calculated by dividing the number of shared unique clonotypes by the size of the smaller repertoire. RTK rarefaction, the Chao1 estimator, and Recon v2.1 estimates of unobserved clonotypes were used to assess repertoire richness. For all TCRbeta clonotypes obtained by the gDNA method from a handful of donors, generation probabilities were computed with OLGA. What TCRdb holds here is the immuneACCESS table cut down to in-frame rearrangements. Part of the clones is not present; checked against another copy, under half of the missing clones reflect an unresolved V gene, and the others are unexplained. That table furnishes V, J and clone size, whereas the DNA furnished D and trimming. The sample records millions of clones, about 92% of which are singletons. Of the sample, around 0.4% is held by the ten largest clones.

Healthy HIV-negative adults with no recently reported acute infections or vaccinations were included as donors. Only Caucasian adults living in Nashville, Tennessee, USA were represented among the donors. CD4+ T cells were enriched by magnetic negative selection; naive cells were then positively selected on CD45RA, and the negative fraction formed the memory subset. Blood was collected by leukapheresis, and PBMCs were isolated by Ficoll-Histopaque density gradient centrifugation and then cryopreserved in liquid nitrogen vapor phase. Purity and quantity of every magnetically sorted T cell population were checked by analytical flow cytometry. Genomic DNA was isolated from each sorted fraction and quantified by UV absorbance on a Nanodrop 2000c. The data are from a study of shared clonotypes between healthy human individuals (dated by TCRdb to 2018 to 2020). Notes on the research overall: The cohort comprised a couple of women and three men aged 18 to 49 years. For each donor, CD4 naive and CD4 memory were each given three plates, CD8 naive was given two plates, and CD8 memory was given one plate. To estimate repertoire size and how much clonotype sharing occurs between individuals, the study deeply sequenced the blood TCR repertoires of five or six healthy adults. Different laboratories and diverse techniques were used to prepare libraries and sequence TCR repertoires, to increase sequencing depth and limit assay-specific biases. Leukapheresis yielded between about 0.9 and 8.9 billion PBMCs per donor. What the authors observed across the whole study: The small number of donors limited the genetic and exposure-history diversity represented. Naive subsets generally had larger estimated clonotype richness than memory subsets. About 4.5% of naive CD4, 3.5% of naive CD8, approximately 2% of memory CD4, and less than 0.45% of memory CD8 clonotypes were shared across several donors. Pairwise subsampling indicated that sequencing depth was expected to affect the degree of clonotype sharing among donors. Rarefaction of sorted-subset datasets indicated incomplete sequencing despite the large sequencing depth. Compared with non-shared clonotypes, the clonotypes found in all four sorted-subset donors had higher generation probabilities. Sampling was restricted to blood, and TCR repertoires in tissues likely differ from the TCR repertoires found in blood.

The TCR sequence derives from a young man in good health. Some clones in this sample may be carry-over from other donors' samples. The chain was built from TRBV18 and TRBJ2-2, with no confident D gene call. Sequenced material: naive CD4+ T cells from PBMCs. Explained via the paper, the cell subset or site label denotes: CD45RA+ positively selected. This receptor carries the CDR3 CASSPFETNTGELFF. The nucleotide sequence reads TGTGCCAGCTCACCATTCGAGACCAACACCGGGGAGCTGTTTTTT.